The 4 T cell receptor beta chains below all came from one sample that was sequenced in a study of CD8 T cells in ankylosing spondylitis (dated by TCRdb to 2017 to 2019). Library construction relied on 5' RACE. For sequencing, an Illumina HiSeq 2500 was employed. TCRdb reanalyzed the raw reads on its own, using fastp at Q25 for trimming and MiXCR for clone calling, and kept in-frame beta chains. Rows are unified per CDR3 protein, each entry keeping the most common DNA and genes. This sample is represented by fewer than 250,000 distinct CDR3 sequences; roughly a tenth of them were singletons. Of the sample, around 3% falls within the top ten clones. Input material: blood, either unsorted or a sorted T cell fraction (not recorded which). These receptors all stem from a male donor with ankylosing spondylitis or in good health (not recorded which).

This clonotype occurred a few times. The chain employs TRBV14 and TRBJ1-1, with 10 bases that match TRBD1. This CDR3 comprises 16 residues. V lost 2 bases and J lost 8; bases outside the gene matches: 11. Germline V CDR1 and CDR2: SGHDN, FVKESK. The CDR3 sequence is CASSQRAGQGSEEAFF. The CDR3, as DNA: TGTGCCAGCAGCCAACGAGCGGGACAGGGGTCGGAGGAAGCTTTCTTT.

This clonotype was seen at least ten times. This chain uses TRBV12-3 or TRBV12-4 with TRBJ1-6; D is ambiguous. The V end was cut by 3 bases, the J end by 0 bases, with 9 bases between. The CDR3 covers 16 residues. The CDR3 loop is CASSFDQSSYNSPLHF. CDR3 DNA: TGTGCCAGCAGTTTCGACCAGAGCTCCTATAATTCACCCCTCCACTTT.

This clonotype has just a few counts. This chain links TRBV11-2 with TRBJ2-3; 16 nucleotides agree with TRBD2. The germline gives CDR1 SGHAT, CDR2 FQNNGV. V dropped 6 bases and J dropped 2; count of bases not matched to a gene: 11. CDR3 length: 19 amino acids. CDR3 protein: CASRHGTSGGVYLTDTQYF. The CDR3 coding sequence is TGTGCCAGCAGACATGGGACTAGCGGGGGGGTTTACCTCACAGATACGCAGTATTTT.

V is TRBV6-1 and J is TRBJ1-1; 10 bases map to TRBD1. Germline V gene data show CDR1 as MNHNS and CDR2 as SASEGT. This CDR3 comprises 17 residues. V was pared by 7 bases and J by 4 bases, with 15 bases of the junction left unmatched. CDR3 sequence: CASNHRDRGLEGTEAFF. The CDR3 DNA reads as TGTGCCAGCAATCACCGGGACAGGGGCCTTGAGGGCACTGAAGCTTTCTTT.